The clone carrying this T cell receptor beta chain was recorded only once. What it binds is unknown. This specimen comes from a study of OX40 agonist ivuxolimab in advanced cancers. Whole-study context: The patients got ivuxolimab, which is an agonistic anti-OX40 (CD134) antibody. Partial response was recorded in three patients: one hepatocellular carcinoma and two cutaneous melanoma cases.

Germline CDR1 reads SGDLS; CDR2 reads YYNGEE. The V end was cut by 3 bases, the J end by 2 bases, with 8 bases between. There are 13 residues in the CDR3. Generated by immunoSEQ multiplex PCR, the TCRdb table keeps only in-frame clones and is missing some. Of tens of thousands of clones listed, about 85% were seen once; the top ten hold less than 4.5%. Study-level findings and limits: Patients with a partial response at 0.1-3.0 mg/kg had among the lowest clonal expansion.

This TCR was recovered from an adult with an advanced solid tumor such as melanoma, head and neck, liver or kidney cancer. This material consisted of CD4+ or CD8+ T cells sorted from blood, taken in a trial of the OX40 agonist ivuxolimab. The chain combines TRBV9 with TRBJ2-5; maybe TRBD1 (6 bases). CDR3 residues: CASSGTVQETQYF. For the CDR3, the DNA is TGTGCCAGCAGCGGGACAGTACAAGAGACCCAGTACTTC.